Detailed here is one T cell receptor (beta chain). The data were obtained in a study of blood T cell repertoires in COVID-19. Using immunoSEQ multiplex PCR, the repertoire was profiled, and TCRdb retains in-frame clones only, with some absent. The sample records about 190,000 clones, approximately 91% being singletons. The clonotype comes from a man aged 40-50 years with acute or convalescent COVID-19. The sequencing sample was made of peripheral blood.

CDR3 residues: CASQGFSYNSPLHF. For the CDR3, the DNA is TGTGCCAGCCAGGGTTTCTCCTATAATTCACCCCTCCACTTT. The chain has TRBV6-5 and TRBJ1-6, with a possible D match to TRBD1 (5 bases). The germline CDR1 and CDR2 sequences are MNHEY and SVGAGI. V shed 8 bases and J shed 0 bases, with 8 bases lying between them. The CDR3 is made up of 14 amino acids.